The rows below give T cell receptor beta chains drawn from one sample of a study of human T cells and chemical hapten exposure. TCRdb re-derived calls from the 5' RACE reads in MiXCR, one entry per CDR3 protein. The sample carries roughly 82,000 distinct CDR3 sequences, approximately 15% recorded once. The receptors stem from a female donor in good health. Both conserved end residues are part of each CDR3. Each record gives: J gene, clone size, V gene, D gene, CDR3 DNA, CDR3 protein. The D gene is left open where the match is weak. Part of the rows lack a size; the others show once, few, many or a class for expanded clones.

>TRBJ1-1|many|TRBV29-1|.
TGCAGCGTTGAACCGGGACGCTTTTCTGACGCTTTCTTT
CSVEPGRFSDAFF
>TRBJ2-3|.|TRBV20-1|.
TGCAGTGCTAGAGATGGGGGGAGCGAGGATACGCAGTATTTT
CSARDGGSEDTQYF
>TRBJ2-1|many|TRBV6-2/TRBV6-3|TRBD2
TGTGCCAGCACCGAACTAGCGGGGGCTACAAAATACAATGAGCAGTTCTTC
CASTELAGATKYNEQFF
>TRBJ1-2|.|TRBV27|.
TGTGCCAGCAGTTTCAACAGGCTCTATGGCTACACCTTC
CASSFNRLYGYTF
>TRBJ2-2|.|TRBV7-9|.
TGTGCCAGCAGCTTAGATCATTGGGTCCCGGGAATGGGGACCGGGGAGCTGTTTTTT
CASSLDHWVPGMGTGELFF
>TRBJ2-1|.|TRBV9|.
TGTGCCAGCAGCCCGGGACTCGTCTACAATGAGCAGTTCTTC
CASSPGLVYNEQFF
>TRBJ2-1|many|TRBV20-1|.
TGCAGTGCTAGAGAGCAAGCAAACACGGTTGAGCAGTTCTTC
CSAREQANTVEQFF
>TRBJ2-2|.|TRBV20-1|.
TGCAGTGCTAGTTATTATCGTCGTGGGAACACCGGGGAGCTGTTTTTT
CSASYYRRGNTGELFF
>TRBJ1-2|few|TRBV12-3/TRBV12-4|.
TGTGCCAGCAGTTTGGGGCAGTCCTATGGCTACACCTTC
CASSLGQSYGYTF
>TRBJ2-7|few|TRBV7-8|TRBD2
TGTGCCAGCAGCCCGAGACGCGGGGGTTTCTCCTACGAGCAGTACTTC
CASSPRRGGFSYEQYF